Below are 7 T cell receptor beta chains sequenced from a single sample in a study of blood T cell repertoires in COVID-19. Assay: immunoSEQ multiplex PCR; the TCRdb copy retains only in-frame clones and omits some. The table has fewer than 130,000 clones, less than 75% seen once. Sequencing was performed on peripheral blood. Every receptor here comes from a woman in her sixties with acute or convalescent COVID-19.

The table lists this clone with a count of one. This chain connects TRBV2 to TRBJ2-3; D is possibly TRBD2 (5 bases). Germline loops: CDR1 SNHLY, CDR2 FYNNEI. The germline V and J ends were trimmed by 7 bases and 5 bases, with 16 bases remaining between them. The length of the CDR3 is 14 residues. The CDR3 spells CASNIGLAGDTQYF. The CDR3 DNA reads TGTGCCAGCAATATAGGTCTAGCTGGAGATACGCAGTATTTT.

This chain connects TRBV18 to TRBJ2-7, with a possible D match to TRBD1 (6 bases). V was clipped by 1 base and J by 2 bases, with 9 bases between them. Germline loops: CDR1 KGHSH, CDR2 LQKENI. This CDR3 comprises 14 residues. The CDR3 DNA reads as TGTGCCAGCTCACCACGCAGGGGTACCTACGAGCAGTACTTC. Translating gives CASSPRRGTYEQYF.

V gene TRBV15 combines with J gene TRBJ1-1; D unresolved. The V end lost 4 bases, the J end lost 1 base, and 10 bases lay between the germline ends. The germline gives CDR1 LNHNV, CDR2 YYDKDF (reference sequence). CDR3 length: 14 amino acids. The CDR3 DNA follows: TGTGCCACCAGCACTCCAGCGGGGAACACTGAAGCTTTCTTT. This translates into CATSTPAGNTEAFF.

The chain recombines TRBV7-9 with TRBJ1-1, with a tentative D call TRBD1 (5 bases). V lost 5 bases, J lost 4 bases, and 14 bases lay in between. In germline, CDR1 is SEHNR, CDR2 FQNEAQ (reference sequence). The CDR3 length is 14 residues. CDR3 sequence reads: CASSPSGGGTEAFF. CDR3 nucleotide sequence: TGTGCCAGCAGCCCCAGCGGGGGGGGCACTGAAGCTTTCTTT.

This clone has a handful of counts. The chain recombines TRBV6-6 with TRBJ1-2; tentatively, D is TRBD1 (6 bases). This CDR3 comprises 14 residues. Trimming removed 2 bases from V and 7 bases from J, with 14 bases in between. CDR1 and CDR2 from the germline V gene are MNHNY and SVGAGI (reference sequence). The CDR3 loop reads CASSYTEGVSGYTF. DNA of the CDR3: TGTGCCAGCAGTTACACAGAGGGGGTCTCTGGCTACACCTTC.

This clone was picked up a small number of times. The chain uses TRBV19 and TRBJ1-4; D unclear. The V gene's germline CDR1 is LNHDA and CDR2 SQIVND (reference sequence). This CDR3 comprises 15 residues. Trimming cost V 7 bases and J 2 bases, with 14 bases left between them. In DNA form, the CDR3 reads TGTGCCAGTATACTGTTAGGGAGTACTAATGAAAAACTGTTTTTT. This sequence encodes CASILLGSTNEKLFF.

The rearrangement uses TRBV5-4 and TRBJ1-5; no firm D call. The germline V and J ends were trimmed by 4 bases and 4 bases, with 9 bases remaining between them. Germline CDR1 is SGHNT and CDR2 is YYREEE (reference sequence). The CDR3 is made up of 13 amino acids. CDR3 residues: CASSPDLNQPQHF. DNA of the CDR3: TGTGCCAGCAGCCCTGATCTAAATCAGCCCCAGCATTTT.